The 9 T cell receptor beta chains presented below share a single source sample, sequenced in a study of vaccination and CD4 T cells after COVID-19. Oncomine TCR Beta short-read sequencing was applied to DNA from cultured CD4+ T cells. TCRdb passed the PCR reads through MiXCR, listing each CDR3 protein once. The data show 8,000 to 10,000 distinct CDR3 sequences, approximately 51% seen once. These TCRs are of unknown antigen specificity. The sample's treatment: approximately 11-day PBMC culture with coronavirus spike peptide pools or control peptides (ViraFEST assay). The unexposed donor's CD4+ T cells were collected before the COVID-19 pandemic (2011-2018). The sequencing input was CD4+ T cells from blood, cultured in vitro. These TCRs come from a human donor in good health.

This clonotype was detected only a few times. The gene calls are TRBV7-7 and TRBJ2-2; 9 nucleotides match TRBD1. The CDR3 extends over 15 amino acids. V trimming: 4 bases; J trimming: 5 bases; junction bases outside the gene matches: 5. Germline values: CDR1 SSHAT, CDR2 FNYEAQ (reference sequence). The CDR3 protein is CASSYRGPSTGELFF. The CDR3 DNA is TGTGCCAGCAGCTACAGGGGGCCGAGTACCGGGGAGCTGTTTTTT.

The rearrangement uses TRBV11-2 and TRBJ2-7; D gene uncertain. Germline values: CDR1 SGHAT, CDR2 FQNNGV. V dropped 1 base and J dropped 1 base, with 5 bases sitting between them. This CDR3 has 13 residues. CDR3 bases: TGTGCCAGCAGCTTAGTCGCGTCCTACGAGCAGTACTTC. Protein: CASSLVASYEQYF.

The sample holds a few counts of this clonotype. The chain links TRBV27 to TRBJ2-4; a possible D gene is TRBD1 (6 bases). CDR3 length: 15 amino acids. The germline V and J ends were trimmed by 5 bases and 0 bases, with 11 bases remaining between them. Germline V lookup: CDR1 MNHEY, CDR2 SMNVEV (reference sequence). CDR3 nucleotides: TGTGCCAGCAGTACCAGGACAGTAGCCAAAAACATTCAGTACTTC. Its protein is CASSTRTVAKNIQYF.

V gene TRBV20-1 combines with J gene TRBJ1-1; D is undetermined. The V end was cut by 3 bases, the J end by 4 bases, with 12 bases between. This CDR3 spans 13 amino acids. The germline V gene encodes CDR1 DFQATT and CDR2 SNEGSKA (reference sequence). The CDR3 DNA sequence: TGCAGTGCTAGCAGATCCCGGAGCACTGAAGCTTTCTTT. Its protein product is CSASRSRSTEAFF.

The chain carries TRBV6-2 or TRBV6-3 and TRBJ1-1, with D possibly matching TRBD1 (6 bases). V lost 6 bases to trimming and J lost 4 bases, with 15 bases between them. The CDR3 has 14 amino acids. Germline CDR1 reads MNHEY; CDR2 reads SVGEGT. The CDR3 DNA is TGTGCCAGCAGGGCCCAGGGGACTGGCACTGAAGCTTTCTTT. It encodes CASRAQGTGTEAFF.

The J gene is TRBJ2-2, the V gene TRBV2, with D possibly matching TRBD2 (5 bases). Germline CDR1 reads SNHLY; CDR2 reads FYNNEI. The V end was cut by 2 bases, the J end by 6 bases, with 7 bases between. There are 13 residues in the CDR3. CDR3 DNA: TGTGCCAGCAGTGAAACTAGTCCCGGGGAGCTGTTTTTT. Amino acids: CASSETSPGELFF.

The rearrangement uses TRBV6-5 and TRBJ1-2; possible D gene TRBD1, 6 bases. V was shortened by 0 bases and J by 8 bases, with 16 bases between the two germline ends. The CDR3 sequence is 15 residues long. CDR1 is MNHEY, CDR2 SVGAGI, per germline. The CDR3 sequence: CASSYSPGTKGGYTF. CDR3 DNA: TGTGCCAGCAGTTACTCGCCAGGGACAAAGGGCGGCTACACCTTC.

The chain couples TRBV28 to TRBJ1-1; no clear D gene. V lost 5 bases and J 1 base, leaving 11 bases between the germline ends. CDR1 is MDHEN, CDR2 SYDVKM, per germline. The length of the CDR3 is 14 residues. CDR3 region: CASSIPQRNTEAFF. In nucleotides, the CDR3 is TGTGCCAGCAGTATACCTCAGCGGAACACTGAAGCTTTCTTT.

The chain has TRBV5-1 and TRBJ2-5, with D possibly TRBD1 on 5 matching bases. The germline gives CDR1 SGHRS, CDR2 YFSETQ. The CDR3 runs to 14 residues. V lost 0 bases, J lost 5 bases, and 11 bases lay in between. The CDR3 region is CASSLAAGLETQYF. The CDR3 nucleotides are TGCGCCAGCAGCTTGGCCGCAGGGTTGGAGACCCAGTACTTC.